The 19 T cell receptor beta chains below all came from one sample that was sequenced in a study of cytomegalovirus exposure and HLA in healthy donors. The PCR ran on 60 Vbeta and 13 Jbeta primers. Profiled with immunoSEQ multiplex PCR; TCRdb holds only in-frame clones, not every one. The table includes more than 100,000 clones, approximately 75% detected once. Sequencing was performed on PBMCs. These receptors all come from a man aged 50 to 60 in good health and CMV-seropositive.

The chain has TRBV7-2 and TRBJ2-1, with no clear D. V lost 0 bases to trimming and J lost 7 bases, with 7 bases between them. The CDR3 sequence is 13 residues long. The germline CDR1 and CDR2 sequences are SGHTA and FQGNSA. The CDR3 reads CASSLAALNEQFF. DNA of the CDR3: TGTGCCAGCAGCTTAGCGGCTCTTAATGAGCAGTTCTTC.

This clone was picked up one time. The chain uses TRBV10-3 and TRBJ2-7; tentatively, D is TRBD2 (6 bases). The CDR3 runs 15 residues. Trimming pared 3 bases from V and 5 bases from J, leaving 17 bases between. CDR1 is ENHRY, CDR2 SYGVKD, per germline. The CDR3 DNA sequence: TGTGCCATCAGTGACGCCAATGGGGGGTACAACGAGCAGTACTTC. Its translation is CAISDANGGYNEQYF.

The CDR3 protein is CSVNNRGENNEQFF. For the CDR3, the DNA is TGCAGCGTTAATAACAGGGGGGAAAACAATGAGCAGTTCTTC. The chain joins TRBV29-1 to TRBJ2-1; 8 bases align to TRBD1. V lost 5 bases and J lost 5; bases outside the gene matches: 8. This CDR3 comprises 14 residues. Germline V gene lookup returns CDR1 SQVTM and CDR2 ANQGSEA.

This clone has a handful of counts. The J gene is TRBJ2-5, the V gene TRBV29-1, with a tentative D call TRBD2 (5 bases). Trimming stripped 0 bases from V and 13 bases from J, with 9 bases between. The germline gives CDR1 SQVTM, CDR2 ANQGSEA. CDR3 length equals 10 residues. CDR3 DNA: TGCAGCGTTGAAGAACGGGAACGGTACTTC. It translates to CSVEERERYF.

The rearrangement uses TRBV28 and TRBJ2-2; 14 nucleotides agree with TRBD2. V was clipped by 8 bases and J by 9 bases; unmatched bases: 5. The CDR3 consists of 14 residues. CDR1 is MDHEN and CDR2 is SYDVKM in the germline V gene. Written as DNA, the CDR3 is TGTGCCAGCGGTCGACTAGCGGGAGGGCGGGAGCTGTTTTTT. Translation gives CASGRLAGGRELFF.

The rearrangement links TRBV5-1 to TRBJ1-5, with D possibly TRBD1 on 5 matching bases. This CDR3 has 15 amino acids. CDR1 and CDR2 (germline): SGHRS, YFSETQ. Trimming pared 4 bases from V and 4 bases from J, leaving 15 bases between. The CDR3 DNA reads TGCGCCAGCAGCAGTACAGGCAACGGGAATCAGCCCCAGCATTTT. It encodes CASSSTGNGNQPQHF.

As regards this clone: The junction and the germline gene differ at one end; a read error may be behind it. The chain employs TRBV25-1 and TRBJ2-7; no reliable D call. Germline loops: CDR1 MGHDK, CDR2 SYGVNS. The length of the CDR3 is 11 residues. CDR3 sequence reads: CASSLTHEQYF. In nucleotides, the CDR3 is TGTGCCAGCAGTCTCACGCACGAGCAATACTTC.

This clone was counted only a few times. Written as DNA, the CDR3 is TGTGCCAGCAGCTCCCCCTACGAGCAGTACTTC. It codes for CASSSPYEQYF. V usage is TRBV27 and J usage is TRBJ2-7; no definite D call. There are 11 residues in the CDR3. Trimming removed 6 bases from V and 2 bases from J, with 5 bases in between. CDR1 MNHEY and CDR2 SMNVEV come from the germline V gene (reference sequence).

The V gene is TRBV28, the J gene TRBJ1-1; a weak D match, TRBD1 (6 bases). This CDR3 region has 13 residues. Germline V lookup: CDR1 MDHEN, CDR2 SYDVKM. V was shortened by 10 bases and J by 0 bases, with 12 bases between the two germline ends. The CDR3 region is CATRTEMNTEAFF. In DNA, the CDR3 is TGTGCCACCAGGACAGAGATGAACACTGAAGCTTTCTTT. The entire variable domain, with the rest obtained from reference TRBV28 and TRBJ1-1, is as follows: DVKVTQSSRYLVKRTGEKVFLECVQDMDHENMFWYRQDPGLGLRLIYFSYDVKMKEKGDIPEGYSVSREKKERFSLILESASTNQTSMYLCATRTEMNTEAFFGQGTRLTVV.

The rearrangement joins TRBV4-1 to TRBJ1-2; 9 bases fit TRBD1. The trim removed 4 bases at V and 8 bases at J, leaving 2 bases unmatched. Germline-derived CDR1 and CDR2 are MGHRA and YSYEKL. CDR3 length equals 12 residues. The CDR3: CASSPDRGGYTF. As DNA, the CDR3 is TGCGCCAGCAGCCCCGACAGGGGGGGCTACACCTTC.

On this clone: This sample also contains other DNA sequences that code for the same CDR3. This chain joins TRBV7-2 and TRBJ2-1; 7 bases line up with TRBD2. The CDR3 is 14 amino acids. Germline V gene sequence: CDR1 SGHTA, CDR2 FQGNSA. J was trimmed by 1 base and V by 3 bases; bases with no gene match: 0. The CDR3 coding sequence is TGTGCCAGCAGCTTGCGGGGGTCCTACAATGAGCAGTTCTTC. Translation gives CASSLRGSYNEQFF. The full variable domain, rest sourced from reference TRBV7-2 and TRBJ2-1, is GAGVSQSPSNKVTEKGKDVELRCDPISGHTALYWYRQSLGQGLEFLIYFQGNSAPDKSGLPSDRFSAERTGGSVSTLTIQRTQQEDSAVYLCASSLRGSYNEQFFGPGTRLTVL.

The rearrangement uses TRBV5-1 and TRBJ2-5, with D perhaps TRBD2 (6 bases). V lost 1 base, J lost 5 bases, and 6 bases lay in between. This CDR3 has 12 amino acids. CDR1 is SGHRS, CDR2 YFSETQ, per germline. The CDR3 DNA reads TGCGCCAGCAGCTTGAGCGGGGAGACCCAGTACTTC. It codes for CASSLSGETQYF.

The V and J genes are TRBV19 and TRBJ1-2; no firm D call. Per the germline V gene, CDR1 is LNHDA and CDR2 is SQIVND (reference sequence). CDR3 length: 13 residues. V dropped 7 bases and J dropped 8 bases, with 17 bases sitting between them. CDR3 in amino acids: CASIPTGNYGYTF. The DNA of the CDR3 is TGTGCCAGTATCCCGACGGGGAATTACGGCTACACCTTC.

This chain connects TRBV5-5 to TRBJ2-1; the D gene is possibly TRBD2 (7 bases). This CDR3 is built from 14 residues. CDR1 and CDR2 from the germline V gene are SGHKS and YYEKEE (reference sequence). V lost 2 bases and J lost 10, with 16 bases in between. CDR3 amino acids: CASSFNPGGLEQFF. The CDR3 nucleotides are TGTGCCAGCAGCTTTAATCCGGGGGGCCTCGAGCAGTTCTTC.

The chain links TRBV28 to TRBJ1-2; TRBD1 aligns across 9 bases. From germline, CDR1 is MDHEN and CDR2 SYDVKM. CDR3 size: 14 residues. The J segment lost 4 bases and the V segment lost 5 bases, leaving 5 bases of the junction unmatched. This CDR3 reads CASSTGGASYGYTF. The CDR3 DNA reads as TGTGCCAGCAGTACAGGGGGCGCGAGCTATGGCTACACCTTC.

This clone has just one count. The rearrangement links TRBV7-8 to TRBJ2-5; possibly TRBD1 for D (6 bases). Germline loops: CDR1 SGHVS, CDR2 FQNEAQ. This CDR3 spans 13 amino acids. The germline V and J ends were trimmed by 4 bases and 5 bases, with 11 bases remaining between them. The CDR3 spells CASSYTGSETQYF. CDR3 in DNA: TGTGCCAGCAGCTACACAGGGTCGGAGACCCAGTACTTC.

The rearrangement uses TRBV5-4 and TRBJ1-5; D not resolved. The CDR3 is 13 residues long. Germline assignment: CDR1 SGHNT and CDR2 YYREEE (reference sequence). V was trimmed by 4 bases and J by 4 bases, leaving 9 bases between them. The CDR3 spells CASSAAGNQPQHF. CDR3 nucleotide sequence: TGTGCCAGCAGCGCGGCTGGAAATCAGCCCCAGCATTTT.

V is TRBV25-1 and J is TRBJ2-1; 13 bases fit TRBD2. The trim removed 3 bases at V and 3 bases at J, leaving 5 bases unmatched. There are 17 residues in the CDR3. Germline V gene data show CDR1 as MGHDK and CDR2 as SYGVNS. In DNA, the CDR3 is TGTGCCAGCAGTGACCGGACTAGCGGGAGCCTCTACAATGAGCAGTTCTTC. Translated, it gives CASSDRTSGSLYNEQFF.

The chain links TRBV7-2 to TRBJ2-3; D gene uncertain. Per germline, CDR1 SGHTA and CDR2 FQGNSA. The V end was cut by 1 base, the J end by 6 bases, with 11 bases between. The CDR3 contains 14 residues. In DNA, the CDR3 is TGTGCCAGCAGCTTAGGGATCACCAGGGATACGCAGTATTTT. It translates to CASSLGITRDTQYF. Together with reference TRBV7-2 and TRBJ2-3, the CDR3 gives the full variable domain: GAGVSQSPSNKVTEKGKDVELRCDPISGHTALYWYRQSLGQGLEFLIYFQGNSAPDKSGLPSDRFSAERTGGSVSTLTIQRTQQEDSAVYLCASSLGITRDTQYFGPGTRLTVL.